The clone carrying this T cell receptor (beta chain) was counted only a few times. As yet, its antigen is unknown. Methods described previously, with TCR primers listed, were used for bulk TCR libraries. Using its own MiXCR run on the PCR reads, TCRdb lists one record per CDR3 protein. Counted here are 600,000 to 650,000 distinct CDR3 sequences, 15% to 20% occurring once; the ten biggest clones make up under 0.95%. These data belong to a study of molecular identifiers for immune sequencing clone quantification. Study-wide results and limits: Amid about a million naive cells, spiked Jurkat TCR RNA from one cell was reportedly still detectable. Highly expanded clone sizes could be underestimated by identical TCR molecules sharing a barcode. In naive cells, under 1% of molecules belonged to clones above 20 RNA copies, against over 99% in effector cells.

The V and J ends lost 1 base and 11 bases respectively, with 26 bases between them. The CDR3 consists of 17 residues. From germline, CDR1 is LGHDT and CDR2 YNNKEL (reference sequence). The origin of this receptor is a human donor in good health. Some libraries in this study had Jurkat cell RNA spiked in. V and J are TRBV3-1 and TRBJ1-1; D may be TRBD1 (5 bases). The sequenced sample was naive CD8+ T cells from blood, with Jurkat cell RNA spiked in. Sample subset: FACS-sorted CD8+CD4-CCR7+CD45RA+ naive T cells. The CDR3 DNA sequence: TGTGCCAGCAGCCAAGGCGTGGTATATTACCGACCAGGGTCGGCTTTCTTT. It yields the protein CASSQGVVYYRPGSAFF.